This TCR beta chain was sequenced in a study of tumor and adjacent non-tumor tissue in lung cancer. A modified ARM-PCR protocol with three rounds of nested PCR amplified TCRbeta. TCRdb reanalysed the multiplex PCR reads using MiXCR and keeps one entry per CDR3 protein. The table has 35,000 to 55,000 distinct CDR3 sequences, roughly three fifths seen once. Points on this clonotype: Germline and junction disagree at one end, which may indicate a read error.

RNA was extracted from bulk tissue without any cell sorting. The normal lung tissue was taken more than 3 cm from the tumor edge. CDR1 and CDR2 from the germline V gene are MNHEY and SVGAGI. The CDR3 has 15 residues. This rearrangement joins TRBV6-5 to TRBJ2-1; TRBD2 aligns across 7 bases. Sequencing was done on a sample of distant non-tumor lung tissue. The source of this sequence is a woman aged 35 to 49 with non-small cell lung cancer. For the CDR3, the DNA is TGTGCCAGCAGAGCTAGCGGTCCTTCCTACTATGAGCAGTTCTTC. This codes for CASRASGPSYYEQFF.